This T cell receptor (beta chain) stems from a study of post-analysis software for immune sequencing data. Every TCR beta cDNA library bore unique molecular identifiers. Each batch of 1 to 10 million T cells produced hundreds of thousands of cDNA molecules. TCRdb re-called the PCR reads through MiXCR, storing one row per CDR3 protein. The repertoire holds some 800,000 distinct CDR3 sequences, with just over 45% as singletons. Study-wide findings and caveats: Strong co-clustering by F measure was seen for same-batch samples. In patients, TRBV5-6, TRBV5-1 and TRBV20-1 belonged to 4 or 5 TRBV segments found more frequently than in controls. Among multiple sclerosis patients, normalized Chao1 diversity was significantly below that of controls.

Turning to this clonotype: Its specificity is not known.

This CDR3 has 18 residues. With V trimmed by 3 bases and J by 2 bases, 11 bases remained unmatched. Germline V CDR1 and CDR2: MDHEN, SYDVKM. V is TRBV28 and J is TRBJ2-5; 11 nucleotides match TRBD2. The sequence derives from a girl between 10 and 17 years old with multiple sclerosis. Sequencing input: blood. CDR3 loop: CASSFYTSGRAGQETQYF. The DNA of the CDR3 is TGTGCCAGCAGTTTTTACACTAGCGGGAGAGCGGGGCAAGAGACCCAGTACTTC.